This TCR beta chain was recovered during a study of CD8+CD57+ T cells in acquired aplastic anemia. Whole-study context: Quantities of DNA derived from sorted CD4+ and CD8+ cells averaged around 3.2 ug.

All sequencing subjects had displayed CD8+CD57+ cell expansion on flow cytometry. Patients were untreated when blood was sampled. Template material for TCR beta VDJ and CDR3 profiling consisted of genomic DNA. Each CDR3 protein gets one entry after TCRdb re-called the reads with MiXCR. This sample has about 200,000 distinct CDR3 sequences, with roughly 50% found just once. Regarding this clonotype: A much larger clone is a single base away; this may be a read error. Here the CDR3 omits its conserved ending phenylalanine or tryptophan, so a read error is the likely source.

This CDR3 spans 13 amino acids. V was clipped by 2 bases and J by 7 bases, with 11 bases between them. In germline, CDR1 is LGHDT, CDR2 YNNKEL (reference sequence). This clonotype was obtained from a human donor with aplastic anemia. Sequencing was carried out using sorted CD4+, CD8+, or CD8+CD57+ T cells (not recorded which) from PBMCs. V usage is TRBV3-1 and J usage is TRBJ1-1; D is perhaps TRBD1 (5 bases). The CDR3 loop reads CASSQRRDGEAFL. The CDR3 coding sequence is TGTGCCAGCAGCCAACGCAGGGATGGTGAAGCTTTCTTG.